This section outlines one T cell receptor (beta chain) sequence together with its context. Its antigen remains unknown. This sample was taken from a study of Ad26.COV2.S vaccination and SARS-CoV-2 variants. Study summary: Each vaccinee took Ad26.COV2.S intramuscularly, once or twice 56 days apart. General observations from the study: Measurement of non-spike TCR breadth gave similar results in vaccine and placebo recipients. Greater spike-specific TCR breadth was seen in vaccine recipients than in placebo recipients.

The data were produced by immunoSEQ multiplex PCR, yet TCRdb's version contains in-frame clones alone and is incomplete. The sample has hundreds of thousands of clones, around nine tenths seen once; the top ten hold around 3.6%. This CDR3 is built from 15 residues. Trimming took 5 bases from V and 3 from J; bases not matched to a gene: 4. Germline V gives CDR1 SGHAT, CDR2 FQNNGV. Sample treatment: 19 received Ad26.COV2.S at low or high dose, single or two shots; 5 received placebo; per-sample allocation not given. Samples analyzed were those drawn on day 63 after the first vaccine or placebo injection. The donor's status was that of an adult aged 18-55 years in Boston.

The chain couples TRBV11-2 to TRBJ2-2, with 9 nucleotides matching TRBD2. This TCR was sampled from a person aged 18 to 59 who received the Ad26.COV2.S COVID-19 vaccine or a placebo. The source material was peripheral blood, sampled in a trial of Ad26.COV2.S vaccine versus placebo. CDR3 coding DNA: TGTGCCAGCAGCCCTGTAGCGGGGGACACCGGGGAGCTGTTTTTT. Translating it yields CASSPVAGDTGELFF.